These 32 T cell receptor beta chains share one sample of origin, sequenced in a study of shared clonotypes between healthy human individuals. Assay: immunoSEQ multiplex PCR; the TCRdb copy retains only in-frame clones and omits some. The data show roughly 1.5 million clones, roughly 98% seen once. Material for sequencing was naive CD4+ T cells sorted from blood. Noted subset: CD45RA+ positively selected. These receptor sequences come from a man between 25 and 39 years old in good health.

CDR3 in amino acids: CASSPGLGNQPQHF. In nucleotides, the CDR3 is TGTGCCAGCTCACCAGGGTTGGGCAATCAGCCCCAGCATTTT. V usage is TRBV18 and J usage is TRBJ1-5; D is unclear. V was clipped by 2 bases and J by 2 bases, with 7 bases between them. Germline V gives CDR1 KGHSH, CDR2 LQKENI. CDR3 length: 14 amino acids. Based on the CDR3 plus reference TRBV18 and TRBJ1-5, the full variable domain is NAGVMQNPRHLVRRRGQEARLRCSPMKGHSHVYWYRQLPEEGLKFMVYLQKENIIDESGMPKERFSAEFPKEGPSILRIQQVVRGDSAAYFCASSPGLGNQPQHFGDGTRLSIL.

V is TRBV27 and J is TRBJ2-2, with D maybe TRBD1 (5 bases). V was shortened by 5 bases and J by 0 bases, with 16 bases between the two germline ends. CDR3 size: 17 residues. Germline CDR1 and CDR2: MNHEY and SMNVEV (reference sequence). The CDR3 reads CASSRTLPTSNTGELFF. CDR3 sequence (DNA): TGTGCCAGCAGTCGGACACTACCCACCTCGAACACCGGGGAGCTGTTTTTT.

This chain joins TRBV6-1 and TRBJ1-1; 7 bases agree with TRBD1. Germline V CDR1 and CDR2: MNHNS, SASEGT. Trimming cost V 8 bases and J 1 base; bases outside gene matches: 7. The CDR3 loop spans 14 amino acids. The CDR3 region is CASSTGVSNTEAFF. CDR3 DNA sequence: TGTGCCAGCTCCACAGGGGTTTCGAACACTGAAGCTTTCTTT.

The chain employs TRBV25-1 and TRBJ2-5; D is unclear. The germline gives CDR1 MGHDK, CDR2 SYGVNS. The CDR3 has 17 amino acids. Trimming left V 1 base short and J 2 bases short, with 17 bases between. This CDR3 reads CASSELKSGGVQETQYF. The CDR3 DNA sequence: TGTGCCAGCAGTGAATTGAAGTCTGGTGGGGTACAAGAGACCCAGTACTTC.

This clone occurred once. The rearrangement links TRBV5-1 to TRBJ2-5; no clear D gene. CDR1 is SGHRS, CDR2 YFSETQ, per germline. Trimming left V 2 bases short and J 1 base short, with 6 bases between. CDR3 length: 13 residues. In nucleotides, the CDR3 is TGCGCCAGCAGCTTCGCCACCCAAGAGACCCAGTACTTC. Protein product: CASSFATQETQYF.

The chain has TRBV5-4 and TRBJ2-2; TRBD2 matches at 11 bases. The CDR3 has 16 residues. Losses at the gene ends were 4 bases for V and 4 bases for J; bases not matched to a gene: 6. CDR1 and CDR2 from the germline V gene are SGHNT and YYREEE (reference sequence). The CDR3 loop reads CASSAGLAGPTGELFF. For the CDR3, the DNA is TGTGCCAGCAGCGCAGGACTAGCGGGCCCCACCGGGGAGCTGTTTTTT.

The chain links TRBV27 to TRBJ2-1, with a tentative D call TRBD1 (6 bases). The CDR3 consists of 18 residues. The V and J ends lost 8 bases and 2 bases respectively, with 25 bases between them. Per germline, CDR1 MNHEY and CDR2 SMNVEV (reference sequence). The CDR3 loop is CASSPFSRTKGAYNEQFF. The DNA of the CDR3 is TGTGCCAGCTCCCCTTTTTCTAGGACCAAGGGGGCCTACAATGAGCAGTTCTTC.

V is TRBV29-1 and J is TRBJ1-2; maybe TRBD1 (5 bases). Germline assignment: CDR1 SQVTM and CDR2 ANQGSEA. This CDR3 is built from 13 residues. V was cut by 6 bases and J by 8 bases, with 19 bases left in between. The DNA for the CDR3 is TGCAGCGTCACCGGGACTCCTCATATGGGCTACACCTTC. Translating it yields CSVTGTPHMGYTF.

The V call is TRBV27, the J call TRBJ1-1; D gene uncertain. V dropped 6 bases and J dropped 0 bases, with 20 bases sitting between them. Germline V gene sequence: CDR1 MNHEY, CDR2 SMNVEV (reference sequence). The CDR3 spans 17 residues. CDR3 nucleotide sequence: TGTGCCAGCAGAAAGTTGTCCTTTGTGGCTATGAACACTGAAGCTTTCTTT. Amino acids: CASRKLSFVAMNTEAFF.

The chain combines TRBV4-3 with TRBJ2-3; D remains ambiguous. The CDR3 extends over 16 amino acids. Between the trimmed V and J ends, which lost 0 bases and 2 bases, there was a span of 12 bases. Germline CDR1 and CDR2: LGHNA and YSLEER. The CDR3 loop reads CASSQDWSLPTDTQYF. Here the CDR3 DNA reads TGCGCCAGCAGCCAAGATTGGTCCCTGCCCACAGATACGCAGTATTTT.

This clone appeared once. The CDR3 protein is CASNPRGASEQYF. The CDR3 nucleotides read TGCGCCAGCAACCCCCGCGGTGCGTCCGAGCAGTACTTC. The gene calls are TRBV5-1 and TRBJ2-7; no definite D call. The CDR3 loop spans 13 amino acids. Trimming removed 6 bases at V and 6 bases at J, with 16 bases between. The germline V gene has CDR1 SGHRS and CDR2 YFSETQ. The full variable domain, rest sourced from reference TRBV5-1 and TRBJ2-7, is KAGVTQTPRYLIKTRGQQVTLSCSPISGHRSVSWYQQTPGQGLQFLFEYFSETQRNKGNFPGRFSGRQFSNSRSEMNVSTLELGDSALYLCASNPRGASEQYFGPGTRLTVT.

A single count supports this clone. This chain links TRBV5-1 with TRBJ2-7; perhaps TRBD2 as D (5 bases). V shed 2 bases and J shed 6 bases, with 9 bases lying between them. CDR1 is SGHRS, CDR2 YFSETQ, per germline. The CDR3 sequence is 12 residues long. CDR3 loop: CASSFEGSEQYF. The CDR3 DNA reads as TGCGCCAGCAGCTTCGAGGGTAGCGAGCAGTACTTC.

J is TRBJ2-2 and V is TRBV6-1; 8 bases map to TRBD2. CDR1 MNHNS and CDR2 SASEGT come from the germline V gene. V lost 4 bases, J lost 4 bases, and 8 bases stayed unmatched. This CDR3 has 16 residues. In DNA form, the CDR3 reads TGTGCCAGCAGTGTCTTTGCGGGAGGTCTCACCGGGGAGCTGTTTTTT. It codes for CASSVFAGGLTGELFF.

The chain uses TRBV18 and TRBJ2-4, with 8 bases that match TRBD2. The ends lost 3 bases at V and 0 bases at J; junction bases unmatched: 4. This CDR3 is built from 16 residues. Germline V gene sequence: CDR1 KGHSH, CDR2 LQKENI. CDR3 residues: CASSPLAGLAKNIQYF. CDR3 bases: TGTGCCAGCTCACCCTTAGCGGGACTAGCCAAAAACATTCAGTACTTC.

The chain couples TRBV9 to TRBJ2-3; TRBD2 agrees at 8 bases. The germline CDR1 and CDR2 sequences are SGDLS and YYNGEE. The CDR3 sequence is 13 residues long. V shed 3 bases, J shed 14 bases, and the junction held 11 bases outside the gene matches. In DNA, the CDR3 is TGTGCCAGCAGCGGCCCAAGCGGGAGTAGTATGTATTTT. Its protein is CASSGPSGSSMYF.

CDR3 nucleotide sequence: TGTGCCAGCAGCTTAACGGGAGGCCCCTCCTACGAGCAGTACTTC. It translates to CASSLTGGPSYEQYF. The V gene is TRBV7-3, the J gene TRBJ2-7, with a possible D match to TRBD2 (6 bases). The CDR3 has 15 amino acids. V lost 0 bases and J 0 bases, leaving 9 bases between the germline ends. Germline V gene lookup returns CDR1 SGHTA and CDR2 FQGTGA. Together with reference TRBV7-3 and TRBJ2-7, the CDR3 gives the full variable domain: GAGVSQTPSNKVTEKGKYVELRCDPISGHTALYWYRQSLGQGPEFLIYFQGTGAADDSGLPNDRFFAVRPEGSVSTLKIQRTERGDSAVYLCASSLTGGPSYEQYFGPGTRLTVT.

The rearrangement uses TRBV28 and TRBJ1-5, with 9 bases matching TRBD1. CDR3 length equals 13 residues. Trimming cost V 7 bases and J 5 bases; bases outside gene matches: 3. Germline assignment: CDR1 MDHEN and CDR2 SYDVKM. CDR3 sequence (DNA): TGTGCCAGCACTGGACAGGGGTATCAGCCCCAGCATTTT. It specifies CASTGQGYQPQHF.

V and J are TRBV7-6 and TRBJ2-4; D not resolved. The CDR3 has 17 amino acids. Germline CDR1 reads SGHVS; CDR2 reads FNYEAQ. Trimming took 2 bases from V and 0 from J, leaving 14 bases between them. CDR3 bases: TGTGCCAGCAGCTTAAGTGTGGGCGGCCTAGCCAAAAACATTCAGTACTTC. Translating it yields CASSLSVGGLAKNIQYF.

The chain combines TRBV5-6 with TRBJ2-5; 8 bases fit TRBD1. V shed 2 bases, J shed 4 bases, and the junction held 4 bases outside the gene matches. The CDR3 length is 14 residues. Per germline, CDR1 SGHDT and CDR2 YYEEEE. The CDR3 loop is CASSFRGLGETQYF. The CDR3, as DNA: TGTGCCAGCAGCTTCAGGGGGCTGGGAGAGACCCAGTACTTC.

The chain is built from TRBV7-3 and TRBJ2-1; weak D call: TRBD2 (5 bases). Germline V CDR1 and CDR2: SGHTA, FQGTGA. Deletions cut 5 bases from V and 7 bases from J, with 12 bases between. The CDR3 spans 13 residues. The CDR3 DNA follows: TGTGCCAGCAGCCCGCTCGGGGAGAATGAGCAGTTCTTC. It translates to CASSPLGENEQFF.

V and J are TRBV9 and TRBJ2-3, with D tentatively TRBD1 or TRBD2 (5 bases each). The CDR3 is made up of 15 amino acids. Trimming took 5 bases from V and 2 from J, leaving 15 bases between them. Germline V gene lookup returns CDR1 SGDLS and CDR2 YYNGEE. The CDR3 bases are TGTGCCAGCAGGATTGGGGACGTGCCCACAGATACGCAGTATTTT. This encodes CASRIGDVPTDTQYF.

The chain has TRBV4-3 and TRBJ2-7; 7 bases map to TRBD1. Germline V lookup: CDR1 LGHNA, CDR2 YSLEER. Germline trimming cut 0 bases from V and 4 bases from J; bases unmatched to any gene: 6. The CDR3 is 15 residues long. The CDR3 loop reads CASSQEAGGNYEQYF. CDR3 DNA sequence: TGCGCCAGCAGCCAAGAAGCAGGGGGAAATTACGAGCAGTACTTC.

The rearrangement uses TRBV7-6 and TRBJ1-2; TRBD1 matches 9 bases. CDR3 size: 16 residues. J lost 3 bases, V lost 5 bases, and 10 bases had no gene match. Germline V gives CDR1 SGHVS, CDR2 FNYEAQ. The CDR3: CASSQNRGRSDYGYTF. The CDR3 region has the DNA TGTGCCAGCAGCCAAAACAGGGGGCGGAGTGACTATGGCTACACCTTC.

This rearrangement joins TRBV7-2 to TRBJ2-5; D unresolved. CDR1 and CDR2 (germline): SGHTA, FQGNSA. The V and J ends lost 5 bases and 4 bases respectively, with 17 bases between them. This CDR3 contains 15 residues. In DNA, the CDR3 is TGTGCCAGCAGCCAAGCCCCCCGCCCACGAGAGACCCAGTACTTC. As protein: CASSQAPRPRETQYF.

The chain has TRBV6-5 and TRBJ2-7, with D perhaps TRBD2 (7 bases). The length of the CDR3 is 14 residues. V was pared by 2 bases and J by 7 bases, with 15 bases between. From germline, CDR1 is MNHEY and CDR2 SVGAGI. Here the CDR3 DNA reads TGTGCCAGCAGTTACAGGGGGGGGAGTGTGGAGCAGTACTTC. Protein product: CASSYRGGSVEQYF.

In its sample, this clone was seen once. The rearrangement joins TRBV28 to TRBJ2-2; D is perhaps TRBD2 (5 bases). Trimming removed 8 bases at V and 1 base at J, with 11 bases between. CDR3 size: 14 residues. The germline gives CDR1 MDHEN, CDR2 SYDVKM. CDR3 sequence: CASYMGRNTGELFF. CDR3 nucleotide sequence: TGTGCCAGCTATATGGGGAGGAACACCGGGGAGCTGTTTTTT.

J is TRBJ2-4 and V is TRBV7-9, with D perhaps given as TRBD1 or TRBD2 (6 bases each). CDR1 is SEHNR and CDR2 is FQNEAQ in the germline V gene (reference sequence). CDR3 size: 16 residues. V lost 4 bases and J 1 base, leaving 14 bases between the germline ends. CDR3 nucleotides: TGTGCCAGCAGCTCGTACAGGGAGGAGGCCAAAAACATTCAGTACTTC. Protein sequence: CASSSYREEAKNIQYF. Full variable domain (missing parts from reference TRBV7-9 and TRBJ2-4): DTGVSQNPRHKITKRGQNVTFRCDPISEHNRLYWYRQTLGQGPEFLTYFQNEAQLEKSRLLSDRFSAERPKGSFSTLEIQRTEQGDSAMYLCASSSYREEAKNIQYFGAGTRLSVL.

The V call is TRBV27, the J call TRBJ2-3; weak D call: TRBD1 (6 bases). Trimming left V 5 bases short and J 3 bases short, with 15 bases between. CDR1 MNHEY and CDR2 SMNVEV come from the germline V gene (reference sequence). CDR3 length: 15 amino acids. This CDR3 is CASSLLRDMTDTQYF. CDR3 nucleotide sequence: TGTGCCAGCAGTCTCCTCCGGGACATGACAGATACGCAGTATTTT.

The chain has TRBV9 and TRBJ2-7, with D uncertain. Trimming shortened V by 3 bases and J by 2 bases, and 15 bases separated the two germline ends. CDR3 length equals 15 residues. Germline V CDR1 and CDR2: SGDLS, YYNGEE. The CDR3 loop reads CASSAHSELPYEQYF. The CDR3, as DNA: TGTGCCAGCAGCGCCCACAGCGAACTTCCCTACGAGCAGTACTTC.

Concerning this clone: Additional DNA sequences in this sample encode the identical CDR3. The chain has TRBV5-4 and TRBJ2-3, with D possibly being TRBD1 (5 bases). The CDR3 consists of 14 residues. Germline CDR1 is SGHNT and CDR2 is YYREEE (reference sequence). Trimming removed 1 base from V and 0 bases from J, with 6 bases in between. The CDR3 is CASSLPGSTDTQYF. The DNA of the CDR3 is TGTGCCAGCAGCTTGCCAGGGAGCACAGATACGCAGTATTTT.

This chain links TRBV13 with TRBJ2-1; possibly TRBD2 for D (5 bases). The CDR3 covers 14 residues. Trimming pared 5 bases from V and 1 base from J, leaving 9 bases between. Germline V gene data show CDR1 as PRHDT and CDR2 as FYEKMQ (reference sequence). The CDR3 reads CASSLRTSYNEQFF. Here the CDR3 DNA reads TGTGCCAGCAGCCTCCGGACTTCCTACAATGAGCAGTTCTTC. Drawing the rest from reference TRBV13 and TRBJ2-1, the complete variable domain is AAGVIQSPRHLIKEKRETATLKCYPIPRHDTVYWYQQGPGQDPQFLISFYEKMQSDKGSIPDRFSAQQFSDYHSELNMSSLELGDSALYFCASSLRTSYNEQFFGPGTRLTVL.

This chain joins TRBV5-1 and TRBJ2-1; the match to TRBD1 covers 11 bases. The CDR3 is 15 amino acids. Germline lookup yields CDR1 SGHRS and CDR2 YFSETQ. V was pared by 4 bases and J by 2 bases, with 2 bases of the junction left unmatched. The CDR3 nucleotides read TGCGCCAGCAGCGGGACAGGGGGAGCCTACAATGAGCAGTTCTTC. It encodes CASSGTGGAYNEQFF.